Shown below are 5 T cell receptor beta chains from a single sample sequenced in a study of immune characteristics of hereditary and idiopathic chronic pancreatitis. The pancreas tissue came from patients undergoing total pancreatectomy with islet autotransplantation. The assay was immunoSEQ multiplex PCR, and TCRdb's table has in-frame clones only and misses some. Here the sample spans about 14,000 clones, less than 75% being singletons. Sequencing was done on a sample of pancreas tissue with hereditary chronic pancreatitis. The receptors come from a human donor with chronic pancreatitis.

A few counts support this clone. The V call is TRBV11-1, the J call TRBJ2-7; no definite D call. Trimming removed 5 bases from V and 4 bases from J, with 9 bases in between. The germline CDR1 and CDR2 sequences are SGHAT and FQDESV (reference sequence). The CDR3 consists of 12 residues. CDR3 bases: TGTGCCAGCAGCGCCAACCTGTACGAGCAGTACTTC. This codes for CASSANLYEQYF.

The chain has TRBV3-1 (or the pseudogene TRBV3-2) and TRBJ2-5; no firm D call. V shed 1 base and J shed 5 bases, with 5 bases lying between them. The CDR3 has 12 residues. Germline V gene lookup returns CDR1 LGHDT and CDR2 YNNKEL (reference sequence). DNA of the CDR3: TGTGCCAGCAGCCAAGTTGGGGAGACCCAGTACTTC. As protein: CASSQVGETQYF.

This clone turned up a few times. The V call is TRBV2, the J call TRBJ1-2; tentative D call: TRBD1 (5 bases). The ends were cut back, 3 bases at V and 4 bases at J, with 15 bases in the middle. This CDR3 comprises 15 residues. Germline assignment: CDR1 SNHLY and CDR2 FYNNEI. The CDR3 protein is CASSEAARQGYGYTF. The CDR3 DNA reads TGTGCCAGCAGTGAGGCAGCAAGGCAGGGCTATGGCTACACCTTC.

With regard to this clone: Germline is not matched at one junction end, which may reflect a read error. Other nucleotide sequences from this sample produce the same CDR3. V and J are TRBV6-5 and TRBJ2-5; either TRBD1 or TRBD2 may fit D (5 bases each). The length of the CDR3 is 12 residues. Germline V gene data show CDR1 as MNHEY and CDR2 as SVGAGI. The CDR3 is CASSSSTGTQYF. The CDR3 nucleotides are TGTGCCAGCAGTTCGTCCACCGGGACCCAATACTTC.

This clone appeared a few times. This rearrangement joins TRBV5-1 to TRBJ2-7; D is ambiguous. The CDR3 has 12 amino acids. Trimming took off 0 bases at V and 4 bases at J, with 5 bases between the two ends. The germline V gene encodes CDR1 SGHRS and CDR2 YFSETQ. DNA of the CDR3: TGCGCCAGCAGCTTGGGAGGATACGAGCAGTACTTC. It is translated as CASSLGGYEQYF. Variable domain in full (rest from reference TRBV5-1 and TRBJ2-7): KAGVTQTPRYLIKTRGQQVTLSCSPISGHRSVSWYQQTPGQGLQFLFEYFSETQRNKGNFPGRFSGRQFSNSRSEMNVSTLELGDSALYLCASSLGGYEQYFGPGTRLTVT.